This T cell receptor beta chain was recorded in a study of cytomegalovirus exposure and HLA in healthy donors. About the research overall: Falling in the Caucasian-associated ancestry cluster were 80% to 85% of 350 to 400 genotyped donors.

The study, taken as a whole, reports: An Asian-associated ancestry cluster reportedly showed fewer N-insertions than the roughly 670-donor mean in a later analysis. Likely technical artifact: a cluster of highly shared sequence variants.

As concerns this clone: The antigen remains undetermined.

Losses at the gene ends were 0 bases for V and 4 bases for J; bases not matched to a gene: 5. Germline CDR1 is SGHNT and CDR2 is YENEEA. CDR3 length: 15 amino acids. The study ran its PCR with 60 Vbeta and 13 Jbeta primers. Assay used: immunoSEQ multiplex PCR; TCRdb lists only in-frame clones, some missing. The sample lists about 220,000 clones; about 75% were seen once. The origin of this receptor is a woman under 40 in good health and CMV-seronegative. This rearrangement joins TRBV11-3 to TRBJ2-5; 7 bases are a match to TRBD2. The sample consisted of PBMCs. The CDR3 region has the DNA TGTGCCAGCAGCTTAGAGGGCGGGGGTTTAGAGACCCAGTACTTC. Residues: CASSLEGGGLETQYF.